This T cell receptor (beta chain) derives from a study of cytomegalovirus exposure and HLA in healthy donors. In the study overall: Ancestry clustering placed around four fifths of some 400 genotyped donors in the Caucasian-associated cluster. General study points: In a later analysis, CMV-associated beta chains were mostly HLA-associated, it appeared. It was approximately 150 TCR beta chains that were listed as cytomegalovirus-associated.

Germline CDR1 and CDR2: SNHLY and FYNNEI. CDR3 length: 14 residues. V shed 4 bases, J shed 3 bases, and the junction held 6 bases outside the gene matches. On this clone itself: What it binds is unknown.

Both 60 Vbeta primers and 13 Jbeta primers went into the PCR. TCRdb keeps only in-frame clones here, not all; method: immunoSEQ multiplex PCR. The table records about 98,000 clones, approximately 82% of them present only once. Input material: PBMCs. The clonotype was recovered from a middle-aged man in good health and CMV-seronegative. This sequence joins TRBV2 and TRBJ2-7; the match to TRBD1 covers 7 bases. CDR3 in amino acids: CASSARTGGYEQYF. In nucleotides, the CDR3 is TGTGCCAGCAGTGCAAGGACAGGTGGCTACGAGCAGTACTTC.